This T cell receptor beta chain was observed in a study of T cell responses to AZD1222 COVID-19 vaccine. The V gene end was trimmed by 4 bases and the J gene end by 1 base; junction bases not matched to a gene: 3. Looked up from germline, CDR1 is SGHRS and CDR2 is YFSETQ. The CDR3 sequence is 14 residues long. Some clones are missing from TCRdb's copy, which holds only in-frame ones; the method was immunoSEQ multiplex PCR. Of 110,000 to 150,000 clones in the sample, 85% to 95% are singletons; the top ten hold roughly 9%. Comments on this clone: No antigen is known for it.

General study findings and limits: Unmutated variant regions are reportedly targeted by nearly half of spike-specific TCRs. Recipients of two AZD1222 doses showed rising Spike-specific TCR breadth and depth. It should be noted that donors were predominantly white British and more often female, and clonal diversity was possibly underestimated.

This clonotype was obtained from an adult in good health. The chain employs TRBV5-1 and TRBJ1-1; TRBD1 matches at 8 bases. Material: peripheral blood, obtained on day 0 of AZD1222 vaccination. The CDR3 sequence: CASSIQGGNTEAFF. CDR3 nucleotides: TGCGCCAGCAGCATACAGGGGGGGAACACTGAAGCTTTCTTT. The full variable domain, rest sourced from reference TRBV5-1 and TRBJ1-1, is KAGVTQTPRYLIKTRGQQVTLSCSPISGHRSVSWYQQTPGQGLQFLFEYFSETQRNKGNFPGRFSGRQFSNSRSEMNVSTLELGDSALYLCASSIQGGNTEAFFGQGTRLTVV.